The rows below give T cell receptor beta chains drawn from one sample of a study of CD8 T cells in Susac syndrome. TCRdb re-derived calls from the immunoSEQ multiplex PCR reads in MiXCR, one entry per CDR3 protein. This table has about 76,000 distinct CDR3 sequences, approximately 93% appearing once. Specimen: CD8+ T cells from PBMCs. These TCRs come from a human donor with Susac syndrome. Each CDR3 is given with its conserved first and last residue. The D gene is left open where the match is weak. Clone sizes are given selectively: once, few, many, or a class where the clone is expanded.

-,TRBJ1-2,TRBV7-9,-,TGTGCCAGCAGCTTAGGTTGGACTCAGGGGACGGGAGGCTACACCTTC,CASSLGWTQGTGGYTF
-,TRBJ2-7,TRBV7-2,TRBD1,TGTGCCAGCAGCTCAAACCAGGGGGCCGGGGAGCAGTACTTC,CASSSNQGAGEQYF
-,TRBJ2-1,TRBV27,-,TGTGCCAGCAGTTTCTCATCGACCGGGCCGATCGGCAATGAGCAGTTCTTC,CASSFSSTGPIGNEQFF
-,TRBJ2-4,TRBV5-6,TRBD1,TGTGCCAGCAGCTCACAGGGGTTTAGGGCCAAAAACATTCAGTACTTC,CASSSQGFRAKNIQYF
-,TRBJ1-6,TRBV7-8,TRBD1,TGTGCCAGCAGCTTAAGTGGACAGGGAAATTCACCCCTCCACTTT,CASSLSGQGNSPLHF
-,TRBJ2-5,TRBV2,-,TGTGCCAGCACCGTCGGGACACCGGGCGTGGAGACCCAGTACTTC,CASTVGTPGVETQYF
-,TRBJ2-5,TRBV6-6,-,TGTGCCAGCAGTAATGACGGCCGGGAGACCCAGTACTTC,CASSNDGRETQYF
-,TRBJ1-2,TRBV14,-,TGTGCCAGCAGCCAACAAAGCTTACCCCATGGCTACACCTTC,CASSQQSLPHGYTF
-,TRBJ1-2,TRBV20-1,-,TGCAGTGCTAGATGGGGGAATGGCTACACCTTC,CSARWGNGYTF
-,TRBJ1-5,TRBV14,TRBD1,TGTGCCAGCAGCCCCCATCCAGGGGGGCCTTCTAATCAGCCCCAGCATTTT,CASSPHPGGPSNQPQHF
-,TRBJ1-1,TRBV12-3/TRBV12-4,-,TGTGCCAGCAGTGTCTCCGGGACAAACACTGAAGCTTTCTTT,CASSVSGTNTEAFF
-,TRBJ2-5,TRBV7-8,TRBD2,TGTGCCAGCAAGAAGCGGGGGCAAGAGACCCAGTACTTC,CASKKRGQETQYF
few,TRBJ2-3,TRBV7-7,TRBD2,TGTGCTAGCAGCTTAGGCGGGGGGGCAGATACGCAGTATTTT,CASSLGGGADTQYF
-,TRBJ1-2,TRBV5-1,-,TGCGCCAGCAGCTTGAGGGACACCGGGGTAGGGGGCTACACCTTC,CASSLRDTGVGGYTF
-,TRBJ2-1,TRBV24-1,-,TGTGCCACCAGTGAACCGGACGGCAACAATGAGCAGTTCTTC,CATSEPDGNNEQFF
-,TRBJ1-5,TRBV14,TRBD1,TGTGCCAGCAGCAGGACAGGGGGGAATCAGCCCCAGCATTTT,CASSRTGGNQPQHF
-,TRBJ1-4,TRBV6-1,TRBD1,TGTGCCAGCAGTGAATGGGGGACAGGAAGCGAAAAACTGTTTTTT,CASSEWGTGSEKLFF
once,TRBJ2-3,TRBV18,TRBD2,TGTGCCAGCTCATCAGGACTAGCTCCCTTAGATACGCAGTATTTT,CASSSGLAPLDTQYF
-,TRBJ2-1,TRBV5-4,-,TGTGCCAGCAGCTCTGACTGGAGCTCCTACAATGAGCAGTTCTTC,CASSSDWSSYNEQFF
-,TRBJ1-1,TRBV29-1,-,TGCAGCGTTGACCCGGGGCCGTACACTGAAGCTTTCTTT,CSVDPGPYTEAFF
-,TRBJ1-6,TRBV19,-,TGTGCCAGTAGTAGATCCGGAAAGGGCCCGGAGGACAGATCTTCACCCCTCCACTTT,CASSRSGKGPEDRSSPLHF
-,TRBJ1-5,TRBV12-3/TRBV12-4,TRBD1,TGTGCCAGCAGGCTGACAGGGCTCGGTCAGCCCCAGCATTTT,CASRLTGLGQPQHF
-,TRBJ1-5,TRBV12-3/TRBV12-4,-,TGTGCCAGCAGTTTGGGGGGGCCCGGTCAGCCCCAGCATTTT,CASSLGGPGQPQHF
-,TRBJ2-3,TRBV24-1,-,TGTGCCACCAGTGAGGCCGGGACGGAAAGCACAGATACGCAGTATTTT,CATSEAGTESTDTQYF
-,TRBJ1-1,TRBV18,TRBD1,TGTGCCAGCTCAGAGTGGGACAGGGGTACTGAAGCTTTCTTT,CASSEWDRGTEAFF
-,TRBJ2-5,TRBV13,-,TGTGCCAGCAGCTTAGGGGTTTTCAAGACACGGTCCGAGACCCAGTACTTC,CASSLGVFKTRSETQYF
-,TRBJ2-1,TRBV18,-,TGTGCCAGCTCACCAGGGGACTGGGACAATGAGCAGTTCTTC,CASSPGDWDNEQFF
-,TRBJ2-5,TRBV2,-,TGTGCCAGCAACCAGGGAGTGGAAGAGACCCAGTACTTC,CASNQGVEETQYF
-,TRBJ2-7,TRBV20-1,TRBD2,TGCAGTGCTAGAGGGGGGACTAGCGGGAGTTCCCCCTACGAGCAGTACTTC,CSARGGTSGSSPYEQYF
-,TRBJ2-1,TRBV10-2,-,TGCGCCAGCAGTGACGCCTTAACCGCCAATGAGCAGTTCTTC,CASSDALTANEQFF
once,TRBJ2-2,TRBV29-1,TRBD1,TGCAGCGTAACTGGACAGGAGAACACCGGGGAGCTGTTTTTT,CSVTGQENTGELFF
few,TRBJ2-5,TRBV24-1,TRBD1,TGTGCCACCAGTGACCGGCCCGACAGGGCCGGGGAGACCCAGTACTTC,CATSDRPDRAGETQYF
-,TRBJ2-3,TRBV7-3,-,TGTGCCAGCAGCTCTCTAGGAACAACAGATACGCAGTATTTT,CASSSLGTTDTQYF
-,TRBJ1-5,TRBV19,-,TGTGCCAGACAGGAGAGGGATAGCAATCAGCCCCAGCATTTT,CARQERDSNQPQHF
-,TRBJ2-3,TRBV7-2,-,TGTGCCAGCAGCTTCGCCGTCATGGGGGCAGATACGCAGTATTTT,CASSFAVMGADTQYF
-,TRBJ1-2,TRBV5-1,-,TGCGCCAGCAGCTTGGATGGGACCTCCGGAGGCTACACCTTC,CASSLDGTSGGYTF
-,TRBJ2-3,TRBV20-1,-,TGCAGTGCTAGAGATGGGAAACAGGGTGGGGATACGCAGTATTTT,CSARDGKQGGDTQYF
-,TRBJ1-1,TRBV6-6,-,TGTGCCAGCAGTACAGTGATGAACACTGAAGCTTTCTTT,CASSTVMNTEAFF
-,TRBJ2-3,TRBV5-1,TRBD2,TGCGCCAGCAGCTCCTGGACTAGCGGTCCGAGAGATACGCAGTATTTT,CASSSWTSGPRDTQYF
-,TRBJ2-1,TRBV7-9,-,TGTGCCAGCAGCTTAGGTTGGAATGAGCAGTTCTTC,CASSLGWNEQFF
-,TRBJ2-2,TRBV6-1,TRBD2,TGTGCCAGCCCTCGGGGGGGGAGCACCGGGGAGCTGTTTTTT,CASPRGGSTGELFF
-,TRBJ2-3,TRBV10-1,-,TGCGCCAGCAGTGAGACCCCTAGCCACGATACGCAGTATTTT,CASSETPSHDTQYF
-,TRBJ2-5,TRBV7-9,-,TGTGCCAGCAGCACGGACTCGTTCCGAGAGACCCAGTACTTC,CASSTDSFRETQYF
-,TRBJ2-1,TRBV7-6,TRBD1,TGTGCCAGCAGCTTATTTCAGGGGGCGGGATCCCCGGGCTCCTACAATGAGCAGTTCTTC,CASSLFQGAGSPGSYNEQFF
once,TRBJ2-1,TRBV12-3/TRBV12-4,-,TGTGCCAGCAGTGCACCTCTATCTATAGCCCATCATTACAATGAGCAGTTCTTC,CASSAPLSIAHHYNEQFF
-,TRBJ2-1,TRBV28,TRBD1,TGTGCCAGCTATCCCGGGACAGGGGGCCCCTCCTACAATGAGCAGTTCTTC,CASYPGTGGPSYNEQFF
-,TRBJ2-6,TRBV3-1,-,TGTGCCAGCAGCCAGGACATTGGGGCCAACGTCCTGACTTTC,CASSQDIGANVLTF
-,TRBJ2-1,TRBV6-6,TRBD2,TGTGCCAGCAGTTTACTAGCGGGGGGGCTTCACAATGAGCAGTTCTTC,CASSLLAGGLHNEQFF
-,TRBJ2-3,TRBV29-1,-,TGCAGCGCGGCACCTTCCGGGACTAGCACAGATACGCAGTATTTT,CSAAPSGTSTDTQYF
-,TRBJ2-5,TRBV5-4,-,TGTGCCAGCAGCTTGGACCTTCAAGAGACCCAGTACTTC,CASSLDLQETQYF
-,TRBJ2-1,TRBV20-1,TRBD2,TGCAGTGCTAGAGAGGTGGGCGGGGGGGCCACTGAGCAGTTCTTC,CSAREVGGGATEQFF
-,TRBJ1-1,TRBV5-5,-,TGTGCCAGCAGCTTGGTAGGCAGGGTTTCTGAAGCTTTCTTT,CASSLVGRVSEAFF
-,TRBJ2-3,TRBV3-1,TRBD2,TGTGCCAGCAGCCCCCTAGCGGGAGTGACAGATACGCAGTATTTT,CASSPLAGVTDTQYF
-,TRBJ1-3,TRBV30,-,TGTGCCTGGAGCCCTGGAAACACCATATATTTT,CAWSPGNTIYF
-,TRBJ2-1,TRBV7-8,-,TGTGCCAGCAGCCCTAAGGACAGTTATAATGAGCAGTTCTTC,CASSPKDSYNEQFF
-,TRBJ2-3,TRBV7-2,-,TGTGCCAGCAGCTCCTGGCGCCCCACAGATACGCAGTATTTT,CASSSWRPTDTQYF
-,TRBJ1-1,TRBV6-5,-,TGTGCCAGCAGTTACCAGGGGCGCGGGGCAGAAGCTTTCTTT,CASSYQGRGAEAFF
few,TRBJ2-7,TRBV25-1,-,TGTGCCAGCAGTCCCCAGGGTTACGAGCAGTACTTC,CASSPQGYEQYF